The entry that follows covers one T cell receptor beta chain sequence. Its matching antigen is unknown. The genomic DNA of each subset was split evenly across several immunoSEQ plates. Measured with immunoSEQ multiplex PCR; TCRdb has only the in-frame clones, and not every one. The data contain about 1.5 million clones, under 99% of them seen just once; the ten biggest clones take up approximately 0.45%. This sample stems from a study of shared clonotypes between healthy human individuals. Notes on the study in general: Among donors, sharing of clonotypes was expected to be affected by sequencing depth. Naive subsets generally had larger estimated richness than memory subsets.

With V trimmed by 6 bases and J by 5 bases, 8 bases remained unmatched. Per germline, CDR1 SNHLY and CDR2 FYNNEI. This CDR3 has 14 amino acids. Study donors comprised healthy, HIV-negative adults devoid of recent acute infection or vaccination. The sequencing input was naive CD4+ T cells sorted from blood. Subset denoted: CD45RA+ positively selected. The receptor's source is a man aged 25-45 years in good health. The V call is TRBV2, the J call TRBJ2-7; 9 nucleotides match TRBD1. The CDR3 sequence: CASRIRQGGNEQYF. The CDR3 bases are TGTGCCAGCAGAATTAGACAGGGGGGGAACGAGCAGTACTTC.